The entry that follows covers one TCR beta chain sequence. What it binds is not known. These data are taken from a study of T cell responses to AZD1222 COVID-19 vaccine. General observations from the study: Donors in the cohort were predominantly white British and more often female, and clonal diversity was possibly underestimated. Regions left unmutated in variants are reportedly the target of nearly half of spike-specific TCRs. Spike-specific TCR repertoires showed rising breadth and depth after two AZD1222 doses. Dominant CD4 TCR responses targeted spike regions 160-218 and 743-854.

Germline values: CDR1 LGHDT, CDR2 YNNKEL (reference sequence). V was clipped by 1 base and J by 0 bases, with 9 bases between them. The CDR3 loop spans 15 amino acids. The data were produced by immunoSEQ multiplex PCR, yet TCRdb's version contains in-frame clones alone and is incomplete. The table includes 95,000 or so clones, around nine tenths detected once. The specimen comprised peripheral blood, sampled on day 0 of MenACWY control vaccination. The receptor comes from an adult in good health. The chain recombines TRBV3-1 (or the pseudogene TRBV3-2) with TRBJ1-2; D remains ambiguous. The CDR3 region has the DNA TGTGCCAGCAGCCAAGGTGGAGCGGCTAACTATGGCTACACCTTC. This encodes CASSQGGAANYGYTF.